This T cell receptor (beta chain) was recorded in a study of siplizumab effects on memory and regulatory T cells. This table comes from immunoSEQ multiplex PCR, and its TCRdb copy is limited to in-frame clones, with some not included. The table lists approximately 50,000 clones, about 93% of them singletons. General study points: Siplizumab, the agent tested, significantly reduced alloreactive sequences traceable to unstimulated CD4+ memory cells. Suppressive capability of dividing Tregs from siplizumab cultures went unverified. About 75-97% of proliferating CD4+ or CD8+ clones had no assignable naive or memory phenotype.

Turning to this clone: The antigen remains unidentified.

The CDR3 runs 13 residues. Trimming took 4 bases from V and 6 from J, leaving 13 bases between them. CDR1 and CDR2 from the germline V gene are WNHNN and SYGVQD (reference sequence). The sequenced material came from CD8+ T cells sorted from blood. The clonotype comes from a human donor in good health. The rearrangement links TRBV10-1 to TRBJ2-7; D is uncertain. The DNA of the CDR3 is TGCGCCAGCAGTGGGACGGAAGGCCCCGAGCAGTACTTC. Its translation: CASSGTEGPEQYF.